What follows are 10 T cell receptor beta chains derived from one specimen sequenced in a study of cytomegalovirus exposure and HLA in healthy donors. The PCR had 60 Vbeta and 13 Jbeta primers. TCRdb's copy holds only in-frame clones and misses some; the assay was immunoSEQ multiplex PCR. The repertoire has about 210,000 clones, roughly 85% of them found once; the top ten carry less than 2%. Sequencing was done on a sample of PBMCs. These receptors were obtained from a male donor in good health and CMV-seronegative.

The chain has TRBV29-1 and TRBJ2-1; D is perhaps TRBD1 (5 bases). The germline V gene has CDR1 SQVTM and CDR2 ANQGSEA. The V and J ends lost 0 bases and 2 bases respectively, with 14 bases between them. The length of the CDR3 is 16 residues. The chain's CDR3 is CSVEDLRGTTYNEQFF. CDR3 bases: TGCAGCGTTGAAGATCTTAGGGGTACCACCTACAATGAGCAGTTCTTC.

This sequence joins TRBV11-2 and TRBJ2-1; 12 bases agree with TRBD2. The V gene end was trimmed by 5 bases and the J gene end by 4 bases; junction bases not matched to a gene: 6. The CDR3 has 16 amino acids. Germline V gene lookup returns CDR1 SGHAT and CDR2 FQNNGV. The CDR3 coding sequence is TGTGCCAGCAGCCCCAACCTAGCGGGGGGGTACAATGAGCAGTTCTTC. Translated, it gives CASSPNLAGGYNEQFF.

This clone has a handful of counts. The chain joins TRBV7-9 to TRBJ1-6; 10 bases fit TRBD1. Germline loops: CDR1 SEHNR, CDR2 FQNEAQ (reference sequence). V lost 5 bases to trimming and J lost 9 bases; unmatched junction nucleotides: 4. The CDR3 contains 14 residues. In DNA, the CDR3 is TGTGCCAGCAGCCGGGACAGGGGAGGTTCACCCCTCCACTTT. It is translated as CASSRDRGGSPLHF.

The CDR3 loop reads CATSRDPTGPGSEQYF. The CDR3 coding sequence is TGTGCCACCAGCAGAGATCCGACAGGTCCCGGGTCCGAGCAGTACTTC. The rearrangement links TRBV15 to TRBJ2-7; D is perhaps TRBD1 (6 bases). Trimming pared 0 bases from V and 6 bases from J, leaving 18 bases between. The CDR3 runs 16 residues. CDR1 is LNHNV, CDR2 YYDKDF, per germline (reference sequence).

This chain joins TRBV10-3 and TRBJ1-1; maybe TRBD1 (6 bases). This CDR3 is 15 amino acids long. Trimming removed 6 bases at V and 0 bases at J, with 14 bases between. CDR1 ENHRY and CDR2 SYGVKD come from the germline V gene. CDR3 sequence (DNA): TGTGCCATCAGGAAAACAGGGCAGATGAACACTGAAGCTTTCTTT. It translates to CAIRKTGQMNTEAFF.

V is TRBV6-4 and J is TRBJ2-1, with 8 bases identical to TRBD1. The germline gives CDR1 MRHNA, CDR2 SNTAGT. The CDR3 has 15 amino acids. V dropped 8 bases and J dropped 1; count of bases not matched to a gene: 7. CDR3 bases: TGTGCCAGCGCCCAACAGGGGGAATCCTACAATGAGCAGTTCTTC. Protein: CASAQQGESYNEQFF.

This chain links TRBV15 with TRBJ2-5; 10 bases are a match to TRBD2. V was clipped by 1 base and J by 5 bases; unmatched bases: 13. This CDR3 is 18 amino acids long. From germline, CDR1 is LNHNV and CDR2 YYDKDF (reference sequence). The CDR3 nucleotides read TGTGCCACCAGCAGAGGGAATGAATTAGCGGGAGGTGTGGAGACCCAGTACTTC. It translates to CATSRGNELAGGVETQYF.

The rearrangement joins TRBV20-1 to TRBJ2-1; D is uncertain. The CDR3 loop spans 10 amino acids. The germline V and J ends were trimmed by 3 bases and 11 bases, with 8 bases remaining between them. CDR1 is DFQATT and CDR2 is SNEGSKA in the germline V gene (reference sequence). CDR3 DNA sequence: TGCAGTGCTAGTAACTTAAAGCAGTTCTTC. Amino acids: CSASNLKQFF.

V usage is TRBV4-2 and J usage is TRBJ2-3; TRBD2 aligns across 12 bases. V shed 1 base, J shed 4 bases, and the junction held 3 bases outside the gene matches. CDR3 length: 16 residues. Germline CDR1 and CDR2: LGHNA and YNFKEQ. This CDR3 is CASSQGPSGGADTQYF. CDR3 nucleotide sequence: TGTGCCAGCAGCCAAGGGCCTAGCGGGGGGGCAGATACGCAGTATTTT.

V and J are TRBV14 and TRBJ2-7; the match to TRBD2 covers 9 bases. V shed 3 bases and J 5 bases; nucleotides not matched to a gene: 5. Per germline, CDR1 SGHDN and CDR2 FVKESK. This CDR3 has 14 residues. Here the CDR3 DNA reads TGTGCCAGCAGCCAGGAGCGGGGGGTCAACGAGCAGTACTTC. Residues: CASSQERGVNEQYF.